Listed here are 21 T cell receptor beta chains from one sample, sequenced in a study of OX40 agonist ivuxolimab in advanced cancers. TCRdb's table, derived via immunoSEQ multiplex PCR, lists solely in-frame clones and lacks some. The repertoire holds approximately 60,000 clones, more than 85% seen once, with around 0.63% in the top ten. Specimen: CD4+ or CD8+ T cells sorted from blood, collected in a trial of the OX40 agonist ivuxolimab. The receptors were sampled from an adult with an advanced solid tumor such as melanoma, head and neck, liver or kidney cancer.

The chain joins TRBV7-9 to TRBJ2-7, with D uncertain. V was shortened by 4 bases and J by 0 bases, with 10 bases between the two germline ends. Germline V lookup: CDR1 SEHNR, CDR2 FQNEAQ (reference sequence). CDR3 length equals 14 residues. The CDR3 protein is CASSSPSSSYEQYF. The CDR3 bases are TGTGCCAGCAGCTCCCCCTCGAGCTCCTACGAGCAGTACTTC.

This clone was observed a few times. The J gene is TRBJ2-5, the V gene TRBV7-9; D is undetermined. Germline V lookup: CDR1 SEHNR, CDR2 FQNEAQ (reference sequence). The CDR3 is 11 residues long. V lost 5 bases and J 8 bases, leaving 9 bases between the germline ends. CDR3 in amino acids: CASSPRGTQYF. In DNA, the CDR3 is TGTGCCAGCAGCCCCCGTGGAACCCAGTACTTC.

The chain links TRBV7-2 to TRBJ2-7; D gene unclear. The CDR3 runs to 11 residues. In germline, CDR1 is SGHTA, CDR2 FQGNSA. The germline V and J ends were trimmed by 1 base and 4 bases, with 2 bases remaining between them. The CDR3 DNA follows: TGTGCCAGCAGCTTAGATTACGAGCAGTACTTC. Protein: CASSLDYEQYF.

The chain employs TRBV6-5 and TRBJ2-3; no reliable D call. The germline V and J ends were trimmed by 3 bases and 6 bases, with 7 bases remaining between them. The CDR3 consists of 12 residues. From germline, CDR1 is MNHEY and CDR2 SVGAGI. DNA of the CDR3: TGTGCCAGCAGTTATTTGGAGGATACGCAGTATTTT. It yields the protein CASSYLEDTQYF.

V and J are TRBV6-6 and TRBJ1-2; D is unresolved. Trimming left V 2 bases short and J 6 bases short, with 10 bases between. The CDR3 has 13 amino acids. Germline CDR1 and CDR2: MNHNY and SVGAGI (reference sequence). CDR3 region: CASSYLQSNGYTF. The CDR3 DNA sequence: TGTGCCAGCAGTTACCTTCAGTCGAATGGCTACACCTTC.

The V gene is TRBV5-6, the J gene TRBJ2-1, with TRBD2 identical over 13 bases. V trimming: 1 base; J trimming: 10 bases; junction bases outside the gene matches: 8. Per germline, CDR1 SGHDT and CDR2 YYEEEE. The CDR3 is made up of 16 amino acids. CDR3 region: CASSLQGLAGSEEQFF. CDR3 nucleotide sequence: TGTGCCAGCAGCTTGCAGGGACTAGCGGGATCGGAAGAGCAGTTCTTC.

The chain links TRBV30 to TRBJ1-5; possible D gene TRBD1, 6 bases. Germline-derived CDR1 and CDR2 are GTSNPN and SVGIG (reference sequence). Deletions cut 1 base from V and 1 base from J, with 14 bases between. The CDR3 is 16 residues long. CDR3 residues: CAWSAPPGASNQPQHF. CDR3 nucleotide sequence: TGTGCCTGGAGTGCACCTCCGGGGGCCAGCAATCAGCCCCAGCATTTT.

The chain links TRBV30 to TRBJ2-7; TRBD2 agrees at 7 bases. The CDR3 consists of 14 residues. J lost 2 bases, V lost 3 bases, and 7 bases had no gene match. Germline CDR1 GTSNPN, CDR2 SVGIG (reference sequence). The CDR3 coding sequence is TGTGCCTGGAGAGGCGGGAGCGGGGCCTACGAGCAGTACTTC. This sequence encodes CAWRGGSGAYEQYF.

This sequence joins TRBV19 and TRBJ2-7; perhaps TRBD1 as D (6 bases). V lost 6 bases and J 9 bases, leaving 21 bases between the germline ends. The length of the CDR3 is 14 residues. The V gene's germline CDR1 is LNHDA and CDR2 SQIVND (reference sequence). The CDR3 DNA is TGTGCCAGTAGGCCCTCCCCGACAGGACCTCGGCAGTACTTC. Its translation: CASRPSPTGPRQYF.

This rearrangement joins TRBV6-1 to TRBJ2-7; D is uncertain. Germline V CDR1 and CDR2: MNHNS, SASEGT. Trimming removed 7 bases from V and 3 bases from J, with 13 bases in between. The length of the CDR3 is 13 residues. The CDR3 DNA sequence: TGTGCCAGCAAATTACAGAGTCGCTACGAGCAGTACTTC. Translated: CASKLQSRYEQYF.

The gene calls are TRBV11-2 and TRBJ2-3; TRBD1 or TRBD2 may be the D gene (5 bases each). Germline-derived CDR1 and CDR2 are SGHAT and FQNNGV. With 4 bases removed from V and 1 base from J, the gap between germline ends came to 12 bases. The CDR3 is made up of 15 amino acids. CDR3: CASSSGTYGTDTQYF. CDR3 DNA sequence: TGTGCCAGCAGCTCTGGGACGTACGGCACAGATACGCAGTATTTT.

The gene calls are TRBV18 and TRBJ2-5; no firm D call. Looked up from germline, CDR1 is KGHSH and CDR2 is LQKENI. There are 11 residues in the CDR3. V shed 5 bases and J shed 2 bases, with 3 bases lying between them. The CDR3 protein is CASSTQETQYF. Here the CDR3 DNA reads TGTGCCAGCTCAACTCAAGAGACCCAGTACTTC. The whole variable domain, filled in from reference TRBV18 and TRBJ2-5, reads NAGVMQNPRHLVRRRGQEARLRCSPMKGHSHVYWYRQLPEEGLKFMVYLQKENIIDESGMPKERFSAEFPKEGPSILRIQQVVRGDSAAYFCASSTQETQYFGPGTRLLVL.

This clone appeared once. The chain combines TRBV13 with TRBJ2-4, with 11 bases identical to TRBD1. Germline V CDR1 and CDR2: PRHDT, FYEKMQ (reference sequence). Trimming at V came to 4 bases and at J to 3 bases, leaving 5 bases not matched to a gene. This CDR3 has 16 residues. The CDR3, as DNA: TGTGCCAGCAGCTCCTTGGGGACAGGGGGCAAAAACATTCAGTACTTC. It specifies CASSSLGTGGKNIQYF.

This chain joins TRBV5-8 and TRBJ2-5; no reliable D call. V was shortened by 1 base and J by 7 bases, with 11 bases between the two germline ends. The CDR3 sequence is 13 residues long. From germline, CDR1 is SGHTS and CDR2 YDEGEE. CDR3 in DNA: TGTGCCAGCAGCTTGTGGGCCCGGGCGACCCAGTACTTC. Residues: CASSLWARATQYF.

This clone was detected only a few times. The gene calls are TRBV11-1 and TRBJ1-2; D not resolved. The CDR3 contains 12 residues. V was pared by 5 bases and J by 8 bases, with 12 bases between. Germline CDR1 is SGHAT and CDR2 is FQDESV (reference sequence). CDR3 sequence reads: CASSPSLGGYTF. Written as DNA, the CDR3 is TGTGCCAGCAGCCCCTCCCTGGGAGGCTACACCTTC.

The genes are TRBV11-3 and TRBJ2-2; D possibly matches TRBD1 or TRBD2 (6 bases each). V lost 5 bases, J lost 8 bases, and 18 bases lay in between. The CDR3 is 15 amino acids. Germline V lookup: CDR1 SGHNT, CDR2 YENEEA. CDR3 in amino acids: CASSRGVGEGGELFF. Written as DNA, the CDR3 is TGTGCCAGCAGCAGGGGGGTCGGAGAAGGAGGGGAGCTGTTTTTT.

The J gene is TRBJ2-7, the V gene TRBV2, with D unclear. This CDR3 spans 13 amino acids. Germline-derived CDR1 and CDR2 are SNHLY and FYNNEI. Trimming left V 6 bases short and J 2 bases short, with 11 bases between. CDR3: CASRKTGTYEQYF. The CDR3 DNA follows: TGTGCCAGCAGGAAGACTGGAACCTACGAGCAGTACTTC.

The rearrangement joins TRBV19 to TRBJ2-3; D gene uncertain. V lost 3 bases and J lost 4, with 11 bases in between. This CDR3 spans 14 amino acids. Germline V gene data show CDR1 as LNHDA and CDR2 as SQIVND (reference sequence). The CDR3 region has the DNA TGTGCCAGTAGTATTAGTAGAGGCGCAGATACGCAGTATTTT. It is translated as CASSISRGADTQYF.

The genes are TRBV9 and TRBJ2-1, with D perhaps TRBD2 (5 bases). Trimming removed 0 bases at V and 0 bases at J, with 10 bases between. The CDR3 loop spans 16 amino acids. CDR1 SGDLS and CDR2 YYNGEE come from the germline V gene. CDR3 DNA sequence: TGTGCCAGCAGCGTAGACGGGATGGGCTCCTACAATGAGCAGTTCTTC. Translation: CASSVDGMGSYNEQFF.

This chain joins TRBV21-1 and TRBJ2-6; TRBD1 is taken as the D call from the table, unchecked against the DNA. TRBV21-1 represents a pseudogene. The CDR3 extends over 18 amino acids. The CDR3 protein is CASSKFSHATSGANVLTF. The CDR3 DNA reads as TGTGCCAGCAGCAAGTTTTCACACGCAACATCTGGGGCCAACGTCCTGACTTTC.

This clone appeared once. This sequence joins TRBV7-9 and TRBJ2-6; 9 bases line up with TRBD1. Germline V lookup: CDR1 SEHNR, CDR2 FQNEAQ (reference sequence). The trim removed 3 bases at V and 0 bases at J, leaving 6 bases unmatched. The CDR3 has 18 residues. The CDR3 reads CASSFRTGASSGANVLTF. CDR3 sequence (DNA): TGTGCCAGCAGCTTCCGGACAGGGGCGAGCTCTGGGGCCAACGTCCTGACTTTC.